Listed here is a single TCR beta chain. V was pared by 6 bases and J by 8 bases, with 11 bases between. This CDR3 comprises 12 residues. Per the germline V gene, CDR1 is SEHNR and CDR2 is FQNEAQ (reference sequence). Produced via immunoSEQ multiplex PCR; TCRdb's table is partial and in-frame only. This table has some 160,000 clones, approximately 91% appearing once. This sample was included in a study of T cell responses to AZD1222 COVID-19 vaccine. The input for sequencing was peripheral blood, taken 28 days after the second AZD1222 dose. The TCR sequence derives from an adult who received the AZD1222 COVID-19 vaccine. This chain joins TRBV7-9 and TRBJ2-1; D ambiguous. CDR3 in amino acids: CASRSGLDEQFF. In DNA, the CDR3 is TGTGCCAGCAGGTCTGGGTTGGATGAGCAGTTCTTC.